This entry concerns a single T cell receptor beta chain. Its target antigen remains unknown. Per-base quality was not reported, and no clone a single base away is much larger than it. Inclusive of the bounding cysteine and phenylalanine, the CDR3 is 15 residues long. Of all the DNA, just the CDR3 is kept, 45 bases in frame from base 1. The germline V gene provides CDR1 MNHEY and CDR2 SVGAGI. Trimming at the junction amounts to 5 bases on V and 4 bases on J, and the germline ends lie 14 bases apart. This entry is derived from a study of T cell repertoires in cytomegalovirus infection (dated by TCRdb to between 2018 and 2020). As for the study more broadly: The peptide stimulations were aimed at well-studied HLA-B-restricted epitopes as well as recently identified HLA-C-restricted CMV epitopes, whose presentation resists viral immunomodulation. Donor HLA type was relevant to the analysis, because carriage of CMV infection together with the matching HLA type was indicated by public TCR beta signatures.

What the treatment or condition label conveys for this sample: in vitro stimulation with specific CMV peptide epitopes to enrich CMV-specific T cells. The full study reports these points: The ex vivo response was dominated by HLA-C-restricted CMV-specific TCR beta clonotypes, which also provided the single most frequent clonotype in two of eight donors. Cumulative frequency of public TCR beta family members discriminated carriers of CMV infection plus the relevant HLA type in this cohort and an independent approximately 370-donor cohort.

Sequencing was performed on an Illumina HiSeq 1500. TCRdb trimmed the raw reads at Q25, called clones with MiXCR and kept productive beta chains. Each entry is one CDR3 protein sequence, shown with its most common DNA and genes. Across this sample there are about 220,000 distinct CDR3 sequences, with 38% seen only once. The top ten constitute approximately 60% of the sample. The specimen was CD8+ T cells from cultured PBMCs, collected from culture after CMV antigen stimulation. The sequence joins TRBV6-5 to TRBJ2-2; the D gene identity is not certain. The source is a human donor in good health (CMV status not recorded). Some clones in this sample may be carry-over from other donors' samples. The encoded CDR3 is CASSAFGGSTGELFF. The DNA sequence is as follows: TGTGCCAGCAGTGCCTTCGGCGGATCCACCGGGGAGCTGTTTTTT.